This T cell receptor beta chain was obtained from a study of T cell responses to AZD1222 COVID-19 vaccine. On this clone itself: Its antigen is unknown.

V shed 2 bases and J shed 8 bases, with 19 bases lying between them. The germline V gene has CDR1 SGHDT and CDR2 YYEEEE. This CDR3 has 15 residues. Using immunoSEQ multiplex PCR, the repertoire was profiled, and TCRdb retains in-frame clones only, with some absent. The sample records just over 150,000 clones, 80% to 90% being singletons. Study results and caveats: With two AZD1222 doses given, Spike-specific TCR breadth and depth both rose. Mapped onto spike, vaccine-associated CD4 TCRs spanned it and were dominant at 160-218 and 743-854.

The receptor was isolated from an adult who had recovered from COVID-19. This sequence joins TRBV5-6 and TRBJ1-2; unclear D gene. Here the sequenced sample was peripheral blood, taken after recovery from COVID-19. CDR3 sequence: CASSFNLGGLGGYTF. The CDR3 DNA sequence: TGTGCCAGCAGCTTTAATTTAGGCGGACTGGGAGGCTACACCTTC.